The rows below give T cell receptor beta chains drawn from one sample of a study of blood T cell repertoires in COVID-19. Measured with immunoSEQ multiplex PCR; TCRdb has only the in-frame clones, and not every one. The table has about 24,000 clones, under 90% seen once. The sequenced material came from peripheral blood. These receptors were collected from a man in his 70s with acute or convalescent COVID-19. The CDR3 runs from the conserved cysteine through the conserved F or W. A D gene is named only where the DNA matches it firmly. Clone size is stated in some rows and not others, as once, few, many or a class when expanded.

>NA|TRBJ2-2|NA|TRBV20-1
CSASRGGNTGELFF
TGCAGTGCTAGTAGGGGAGGGAACACCGGGGAGCTGTTTTTT
>TRBD1|TRBJ2-2|few|TRBV7-2
CASSSLAGTGNTGELFF
TGTGCCAGCAGCTCTCTGGCCGGGACAGGGAACACCGGGGAGCTGTTTTTT
>TRBD2|TRBJ2-1|NA|TRBV9
CASSGLAEYNEQFF
TGTGCCAGCAGCGGACTAGCGGAATACAATGAGCAGTTCTTC
>NA|TRBJ1-5|once|TRBV10-1
CASSVGINQPQHF
TGCGCCAGCAGTGTCGGTATCAATCAGCCCCAGCATTTT
>NA|TRBJ1-1|NA|TRBV7-9
CASSLYGNTEAFF
TGTGCCAGCAGCTTATACGGGAACACTGAAGCTTTCTTT
>NA|TRBJ2-1|NA|TRBV9
CASSPPQGGNEQFF
TGTGCCAGCAGCCCGCCCCAGGGTGGCAATGAGCAGTTCTTC
>NA|TRBJ2-3|NA|TRBV7-2
CASSLLPAGTDTQYF
TGTGCCAGCAGCTTACTTCCAGCGGGCACAGATACGCAGTATTTT
>NA|TRBJ2-4|NA|TRBV4-3
CASSQDHGGGGKNIQYF
TGCGCCAGCAGCCAAGATCACGGGGGAGGGGGAAAAAACATTCAGTACTTC
>TRBD2|TRBJ2-7|NA|TRBV6-4
CASSGASGRYYEQYF
TGTGCCAGCAGTGGGGCTAGCGGGAGGTACTACGAGCAGTACTTC
>TRBD1|TRBJ2-6|once|TRBV6-6
CASSWDRAGANVLTF
TGTGCCAGCAGTTGGGACAGGGCGGGGGCCAACGTCCTGACTTTC
>TRBD1|TRBJ1-6|NA|TRBV6-5
CASTPDRGNSPLHF
TGTGCCAGCACCCCGGACAGGGGTAATTCACCCCTCCACTTT
>NA|TRBJ2-6|NA|TRBV7-9
CASSPTGILRGANVLTF
TGTGCCAGCAGCCCCACAGGGATTTTGCGAGGGGCCAACGTCCTGACTTTC
>NA|TRBJ2-5|NA|TRBV19
CASSSQGGGAETQYF
TGTGCCAGTAGCAGCCAGGGGGGCGGGGCAGAGACCCAGTACTTC
>NA|TRBJ2-5|NA|TRBV28
CASRDNNEETQYF
TGTGCCAGCAGGGACAACAACGAAGAGACCCAGTACTTC
>NA|TRBJ1-1|NA|TRBV7-9
CASSKTQNTEAFF
TGTGCCAGCAGCAAGACACAGAACACTGAAGCTTTCTTT
>TRBD2|TRBJ2-1|NA|TRBV6-5
CATKVAGGRNEQFF
TGTGCCACCAAAGTAGCGGGGGGAAGAAATGAGCAGTTCTTC
>NA|TRBJ2-7|NA|TRBV24-1
CATSDVTRNGGYEQYF
TGTGCCACCAGTGACGTAACCCGTAACGGGGGATACGAGCAGTACTTC
>TRBD1|TRBJ1-3|NA|TRBV24-1
CATSDLGGGPFSGNTIYF
TGTGCCACCAGTGATTTGGGAGGGGGCCCTTTCTCTGGAAACACCATATATTTT
>NA|TRBJ2-7|NA|TRBV5-4
CASSPGHPYEQYF
TGTGCCAGCAGCCCGGGACACCCCTACGAGCAGTACTTC
>NA|TRBJ2-7|few|TRBV7-8
CASSLGLSGEQYF
TGTGCCAGCAGCTTAGGACTCTCTGGCGAGCAGTACTTC
>TRBD1|TRBJ1-5|NA|TRBV10-3
CASRDSGNQPQHF
TGTGCCTCCCGGGACAGTGGCAATCAGCCCCAGCATTTT
>NA|TRBJ1-1|NA|TRBV15
CATSSSGLGTEAFF
TGTGCCACCAGCAGTTCAGGGCTCGGCACTGAAGCTTTCTTT
>NA|TRBJ2-7|NA|TRBV4-3
CASSQALGQGHSTYEQYF
TGCGCCAGCAGCCAAGCTTTGGGCCAGGGCCATTCAACCTACGAGCAGTACTTC
>TRBD1|TRBJ2-1|NA|TRBV15
CATSRVGGAYNEQFF
TGTGCCACCAGCAGGGTAGGGGGCGCGTACAATGAGCAGTTCTTC
>TRBD1|TRBJ2-2|NA|TRBV4-3
CASSQSDRLDRADGELFF
TGCGCCAGCAGCCAATCGGACCGCCTGGACAGGGCTGACGGGGAGCTGTTTTTT
>NA|TRBJ2-3|NA|TRBV29-1
CSVKQVVETDTQYF
TGCAGCGTGAAACAGGTGGTGGAGACAGATACGCAGTATTTT
>NA|TRBJ2-1|NA|TRBV18
CASSPIPLLEGNEQFF
TGTGCCAGCTCACCTATACCCCTCTTGGAGGGGAATGAGCAGTTCTTC
>NA|TRBJ1-3|NA|TRBV30
CAWSVNGRNTIYF
TGTGCCTGGAGTGTAAACGGTCGAAACACCATATATTTT
>NA|TRBJ2-1|NA|TRBV7-2
CASSFYNEQFF
TGTGCCAGCAGCTTCTATAATGAGCAGTTCTTC
>TRBD2|TRBJ2-2|NA|TRBV9
CASSPRTSGTVGELFF
TGTGCCAGCAGTCCTAGGACTAGCGGGACGGTCGGGGAGCTGTTTTTT
>TRBD2|TRBJ2-1|NA|TRBV5-1
CASSHDLLAGQNEQFF
TGCGCCAGCAGCCACGACCTTCTAGCGGGACAAAATGAGCAGTTCTTC
>TRBD2|TRBJ2-2|few|TRBV6-2/TRBV6-3
CASSYSPSGSGGELFF
TGTGCCAGCAGTTACTCGCCTAGCGGGAGTGGCGGGGAGCTGTTTTTT
>NA|TRBJ1-4|few|TRBV12-5
CASNPGYGEKLFF
TGTGCTAGTAACCCCGGGTATGGCGAAAAACTGTTTTTT
>TRBD2|TRBJ2-7|NA|TRBV5-4
CASSLSGGKTYEQYF
TGTGCCAGCAGCTTGAGCGGGGGGAAGACCTACGAGCAGTACTTC
>TRBD1|TRBJ2-1|NA|TRBV27
CASSLSIYPTGVVEQFF
TGTGCCAGCAGTTTATCGATTTACCCGACAGGGGTGGTTGAGCAGTTCTTC
>NA|TRBJ2-1|NA|TRBV9
CASSLRGTYNEQFF
TGTGCCAGCAGCTTGCGGGGTACCTACAATGAGCAGTTCTTC
>NA|TRBJ2-7|NA|TRBV7-2
CASSHNRDEQYF
TGTGCCAGCAGTCACAACAGGGACGAGCAGTACTTC
>NA|TRBJ1-1|NA|TRBV30
CAWIRGGTEAFF
TGTGCCTGGATCCGGGGTGGCACTGAAGCTTTCTTT
>TRBD1|TRBJ1-3|NA|TRBV27
CASMNRGLENTIYF
TGTGCCAGCATGAATAGGGGGCTCGAAAACACCATATATTTT
>NA|TRBJ1-6|NA|TRBV5-1
CASSLKGSDDSPLHF
TGCGCCAGCAGCTTGAAGGGGTCAGATGATTCACCCCTCCACTTT
>TRBD2|TRBJ2-3|NA|TRBV7-8
CASSLDAGGRYF
TGTGCCAGCAGCTTAGATGCGGGAGGGCGGTATTTT
>NA|TRBJ1-2|NA|TRBV29-1
CSAGQLSNYGYTF
TGCAGCGCAGGACAGTTATCTAACTATGGCTACACCTTC
>NA|TRBJ2-5|NA|TRBV9
CASSVSLSGQETQYF
TGTGCCAGCAGCGTGAGCCTTAGCGGACAAGAGACCCAGTACTTC
>TRBD2|TRBJ2-7|large|TRBV4-3
CASSYLADMSYEQYF
TGCGCCAGCAGCTATCTAGCGGACATGTCCTACGAGCAGTACTTC
>NA|TRBJ2-7|once|TRBV7-2
CASSLAYSYEQYF
TGTGCCAGCAGCTTAGCGTACTCCTACGAGCAGTACTTC
>NA|TRBJ1-5|NA|TRBV6-5
CASSTGRQPQHF
TGTGCCAGCAGTACCGGGAGGCAGCCCCAGCATTTT
>NA|TRBJ1-2|NA|TRBV24-1
CATEDSNYGYTF
TGTGCCACCGAAGACAGCAACTATGGCTACACCTTC
>TRBD1|TRBJ1-1|few|TRBV10-3
CAISSPGQGNTEAFF
TGTGCCATCAGTTCTCCGGGACAGGGGAACACTGAAGCTTTCTTT
>NA|TRBJ1-4|NA|TRBV9
CASSVDRSGRANEKLFF
TGTGCCAGCAGCGTTGATCGCTCAGGGAGGGCTAATGAAAAACTGTTTTTT
>TRBD1|TRBJ1-5|NA|TRBV6-4
CASSDGQVHSNQPQHF
TGTGCCAGCAGTGACGGACAGGTTCATAGCAATCAGCCCCAGCATTTT
>TRBD1|TRBJ2-3|NA|TRBV28
CASSSLTGGTDTQYF
TGTGCCAGCAGTTCTCTTACAGGGGGCACAGATACGCAGTATTTT
>TRBD1|TRBJ1-2|NA|TRBV30
CAWSWSLTGGKDGYTF
TGTGCCTGGAGTTGGTCCCTGACAGGGGGAAAGGATGGCTACACCTTC
>NA|TRBJ2-1|NA|TRBV24-1
CATSDLGQFDEQFF
TGTGCCACCAGTGATCTCGGACAGTTCGATGAGCAGTTCTTC